Below, 18 T cell receptor beta chains from the same sample are listed, as sequenced in a study of T cell responses to AZD1222 COVID-19 vaccine. Assay used: immunoSEQ multiplex PCR; TCRdb lists only in-frame clones, some missing. The sample lists under 25,000 clones, 80% to 85% occurring once. This material consisted of peripheral blood, taken 28 days after the second AZD1222 dose. The source of these receptors is an adult who received the AZD1222 COVID-19 vaccine.

This chain uses TRBV7-2 with TRBJ1-1, with D possibly being TRBD1 (5 bases). Trimming cost V 3 bases and J 3 bases, with 14 bases left between them. This CDR3 is 15 amino acids long. From germline, CDR1 is SGHTA and CDR2 FQGNSA. CDR3 region: CASSLAGGYDTEAFF. The CDR3 nucleotides read TGTGCCAGCAGCTTGGCGGGGGGGTATGACACTGAAGCTTTCTTT.

The chain employs TRBV7-2 and TRBJ1-2; D not certain. The CDR3 sequence is 14 residues long. The V gene lost 1 base and the J gene lost 7 bases, with 13 bases spanning the gap. The germline V gene encodes CDR1 SGHTA and CDR2 FQGNSA. The CDR3: CASSLDLGMLGYTF. In DNA, the CDR3 is TGTGCCAGCAGCTTAGATTTAGGGATGCTTGGCTACACCTTC. Looking up the rest from reference TRBV7-2 and TRBJ1-2 gives the full variable domain: GAGVSQSPSNKVTEKGKDVELRCDPISGHTALYWYRQSLGQGLEFLIYFQGNSAPDKSGLPSDRFSAERTGGSVSTLTIQRTQQEDSAVYLCASSLDLGMLGYTFGSGTRLTVV.

The V and J genes are TRBV5-1 and TRBJ2-1; TRBD2 matches 12 bases. The CDR3 consists of 15 residues. From germline, CDR1 is SGHRS and CDR2 YFSETQ. J was trimmed by 9 bases and V by 2 bases; bases with no gene match: 6. The CDR3 DNA follows: TGCGCCAGCAGCTTAACTAGCGGGAGGAATACTGAGCAGTTCTTC. Protein product: CASSLTSGRNTEQFF.

This rearrangement joins TRBV27 to TRBJ1-2; TRBD1 is a possible D gene (5 bases). CDR1 and CDR2 (germline): MNHEY, SMNVEV (reference sequence). The CDR3 extends over 15 amino acids. Trimming cost V 2 bases and J 1 base, with 11 bases left between them. The CDR3, as DNA: TGTGCCAGCAGTTTACGCCGGGGGGTTAACTATGGCTACACCTTC. Encoded protein: CASSLRRGVNYGYTF.

The CDR3: CASSEGGGAVGYTF. CDR3 in DNA: TGTGCCAGCAGTGAAGGAGGGGGGGCTGTAGGCTACACCTTC. The chain uses TRBV6-1 and TRBJ1-2; D might be TRBD1 (6 bases). V was pared by 1 base and J by 8 bases, with 14 bases between. This CDR3 comprises 14 residues. Germline values: CDR1 MNHNS, CDR2 SASEGT.

This clone was counted between two and nine times. The chain has TRBV11-3 and TRBJ2-7; D gene uncertain. From germline, CDR1 is SGHNT and CDR2 YENEEA. The CDR3 sequence is 12 residues long. V was trimmed by 1 base and J by 6 bases, leaving 7 bases between them. In nucleotides, the CDR3 is TGTGCCAGCAGCTTAGGGGGTAGCGAGCAGTACTTC. It yields the protein CASSLGGSEQYF. The full variable domain, its missing parts supplied by reference TRBV11-3 and TRBJ2-7, is EAGVVQSPRYKIIEKKQPVAFWCNPISGHNTLYWYLQNLGQGPELLIRYENEEAVDDSQLPKDRFSAERLKGVDSTLKIQPAELGDSAVYLCASSLGGSEQYFGPGTRLTVT.

V usage is TRBV7-8 and J usage is TRBJ2-7; D is ambiguous. The CDR3 has 15 residues. Germline V CDR1 and CDR2: SGHVS, FQNEAQ. V lost 8 bases and J lost 0, with 17 bases in between. CDR3 sequence reads: CASARYAPNSYEQYF. The DNA for the CDR3 is TGTGCCAGCGCCCGTTACGCACCGAACTCCTACGAGCAGTACTTC.

The CDR3: CASSYGLAGGTSYEQYF. The CDR3 coding sequence is TGCGCCAGCAGCTACGGACTAGCGGGAGGTACCTCCTACGAGCAGTACTTC. This chain joins TRBV5-1 and TRBJ2-7, with TRBD2 matching 14 bases. J gave up 0 bases and V 3 bases, and 5 bases lay outside the gene matches. Germline CDR1 is SGHRS and CDR2 is YFSETQ. The CDR3 loop spans 17 amino acids.

The genes are TRBV28 and TRBJ2-5; D may be TRBD1 or TRBD2 (5 bases each). Germline CDR1 is MDHEN and CDR2 is SYDVKM. The length of the CDR3 is 11 residues. Trimming stripped 7 bases from V and 4 bases from J, with 7 bases between. The CDR3 DNA is TGTGCCAGCACCGGGGCAGAGACCCAGTACTTC. It encodes CASTGAETQYF.

V usage is TRBV9 and J usage is TRBJ2-1, with D possibly TRBD2 on 7 matching bases. CDR3 length: 15 residues. CDR1 and CDR2 from the germline V gene are SGDLS and YYNGEE. Deletions cut 7 bases from V and 10 bases from J, with 24 bases between. CDR3: CASGGVGGRGSEQFF. Here the CDR3 DNA reads TGTGCCAGCGGGGGCGTGGGCGGGAGAGGTTCGGAGCAGTTCTTC. Supplemented by reference TRBV9 and TRBJ2-1, the full variable domain reads DSGVTQTPKHLITATGQRVTLRCSPRSGDLSVYWYQQSLDQGLQFLIQYYNGEERAKGNILERFSAQQFPDLHSELNLSSLELGDSALYFCASGGVGGRGSEQFFGPGTRLTVL.

This chain connects TRBV5-1 to TRBJ1-1; TRBD1 matches at 10 bases. CDR1 SGHRS and CDR2 YFSETQ come from the germline V gene. CDR3 size: 15 residues. Trimming removed 3 bases from V and 11 bases from J; junction bases left unmatched: 13. CDR3 protein: CASSSVGTGVGQAFF. The CDR3 region has the DNA TGCGCCAGCAGCTCCGTTGGGACAGGGGTAGGGCAGGCTTTCTTT.

The rearrangement uses TRBV28 and TRBJ2-3; D tentatively fits TRBD1 or TRBD2 (6 bases each). The CDR3 runs 16 residues. Germline V CDR1 and CDR2: MDHEN, SYDVKM. Trimming removed 1 base at V and 3 bases at J, with 14 bases between. This chain's CDR3 is CASSLLGGPLTDTQYF. Written as DNA, the CDR3 is TGTGCCAGCAGTTTATTGGGGGGCCCCTTGACAGATACGCAGTATTTT.

This clone was found once. The chain uses TRBV11-1 and TRBJ1-1; D gene unclear. V was clipped by 1 base and J by 1 base, with 10 bases between them. CDR1 is SGHAT and CDR2 is FQDESV in the germline V gene (reference sequence). This CDR3 is 15 amino acids long. The chain's CDR3 is CASSLVGGGNTEAFF. The CDR3 DNA is TGTGCCAGCAGCTTAGTCGGCGGAGGGAACACTGAAGCTTTCTTT.

The chain uses TRBV5-1 and TRBJ2-3; 9 bases are a match to TRBD2. This CDR3 is built from 16 residues. Looked up from germline, CDR1 is SGHRS and CDR2 is YFSETQ. Trimming took 0 bases from V and 5 from J; bases not matched to a gene: 7. The CDR3 here is CASSLVGGRARDTQYF. As DNA, the CDR3 is TGCGCCAGCAGCTTGGTAGGCGGGAGGGCCAGAGATACGCAGTATTTT. Full variable domain (missing parts from reference TRBV5-1 and TRBJ2-3): KAGVTQTPRYLIKTRGQQVTLSCSPISGHRSVSWYQQTPGQGLQFLFEYFSETQRNKGNFPGRFSGRQFSNSRSEMNVSTLELGDSALYLCASSLVGGRARDTQYFGPGTRLTVL.

The V call is TRBV4-1, the J call TRBJ1-6; TRBD1 might be the D (5 bases). The germline V and J ends were trimmed by 4 bases and 8 bases, with 18 bases remaining between them. Per germline, CDR1 MGHRA and CDR2 YSYEKL. This CDR3 has 16 residues. CDR3 bases: TGCGCCAGCAGCCCAGAGGCAGGACACATATATTCACCCCTCCACTTT. This codes for CASSPEAGHIYSPLHF.

This chain connects TRBV6-4 to TRBJ2-2; the match to TRBD1 covers 10 bases. The CDR3 spans 16 residues. V was clipped by 7 bases and J by 4 bases; unmatched bases: 9. Germline V gene data show CDR1 as MRHNA and CDR2 as SNTAGT. CDR3 protein: CASKPGTGDGTGELFF. In DNA, the CDR3 is TGTGCCAGCAAGCCCGGGACAGGGGACGGCACCGGGGAGCTGTTTTTT.

The DNA for the CDR3 is TGTGCCATCCGAGGGACAGGGGAATTGAGTAACTATGGCTACACCTTC. Its translation is CAIRGTGELSNYGYTF. The chain recombines TRBV10-3 with TRBJ1-2; 10 bases are shared with TRBD1. Per germline, CDR1 ENHRY and CDR2 SYGVKD. V lost 8 bases to trimming and J lost 1 base; unmatched junction nucleotides: 10. The CDR3 loop spans 16 amino acids.

The chain links TRBV11-2 to TRBJ2-7; D not certain. The ends were cut back, 4 bases at V and 5 bases at J, with 12 bases in the middle. Germline assignment: CDR1 SGHAT and CDR2 FQNNGV. The CDR3 has 13 residues. The CDR3 protein is CASSYDTWHEQYF. The DNA of the CDR3 is TGTGCCAGCAGCTACGACACTTGGCACGAGCAGTACTTC.